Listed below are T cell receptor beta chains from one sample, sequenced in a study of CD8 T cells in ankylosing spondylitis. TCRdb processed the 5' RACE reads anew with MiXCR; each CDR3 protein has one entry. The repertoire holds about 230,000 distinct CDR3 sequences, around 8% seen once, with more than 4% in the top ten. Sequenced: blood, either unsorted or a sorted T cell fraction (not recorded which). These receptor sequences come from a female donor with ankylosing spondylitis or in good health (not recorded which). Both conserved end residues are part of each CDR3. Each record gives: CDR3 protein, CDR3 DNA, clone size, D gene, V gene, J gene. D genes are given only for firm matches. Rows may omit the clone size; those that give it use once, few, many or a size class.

CSALEGRGATSGNTIYF	TGCAGTGCCCTCGAGGGACGGGGGGCGACCTCTGGAAACACCATATATTTT	many	-	TRBV20-1	TRBJ1-3
CASSLEVELTGELFF	TGTGCCAGCAGCTTAGAAGTGGAACTCACCGGGGAGCTGTTTTTT	many	-	TRBV7-8	TRBJ2-2
CASRTNRGLSNQPQHF	TGTGCCAGCAGAACCAACAGGGGGCTGAGCAATCAGCCCCAGCATTTT	few	TRBD1	TRBV28	TRBJ1-5
CSANLAGADTQYF	TGCAGTGCTAACCTAGCGGGAGCCGATACGCAGTATTTT	many	TRBD2	TRBV20-1	TRBJ2-3
CACSFEAGDDSSGANVLTF	TGTGCCTGCAGTTTTGAGGCGGGGGATGATAGCTCTGGGGCCAACGTCCTGACTTTC	-	TRBD2	TRBV2	TRBJ2-6
CSAKYLDRLRHGYTF	TGCAGTGCTAAATACCTCGATAGATTGCGGCATGGCTACACCTTC	many	-	TRBV20-1	TRBJ1-2
CASSLGWGAHSGANVLTF	TGTGCCAGCAGCTTAGGGTGGGGGGCCCACTCTGGGGCCAACGTCCTGACTTTC	many	-	TRBV7-6	TRBJ2-6
CASSVVEDRQFF	TGTGCCAGCAGCGTAGTCGAGGACCGGCAGTTCTTC	many	-	TRBV9	TRBJ2-1
CASTPGHGTDTQYF	TGTGCCAGCACCCCGGGACACGGCACAGATACGCAGTATTTT	many	-	TRBV12-3/TRBV12-4	TRBJ2-3
CASSLAGRLSSYNEQFF	TGTGCCAGCAGCTTAGCAGGGCGTCTCAGCTCCTACAATGAGCAGTTCTTC	many	-	TRBV7-6	TRBJ2-1
CASSLGGRSYNEQFF	TGTGCCAGCAGCTTAGGAGGGAGGTCCTACAATGAGCAGTTCTTC	many	-	TRBV5-5	TRBJ2-1
CASSILPGGELFF	TGTGCCAGCAGCATACTGCCCGGGGGGGAGCTGTTTTTT	many	-	TRBV9	TRBJ2-2
CASSRGQIMDGYTF	TGTGCCAGCTCACGAGGACAGATTATGGATGGCTACACCTTC	few	-	TRBV18	TRBJ1-2
CASSSTGEGNTIYF	TGTGCCAGTAGTTCGACAGGGGAAGGGAACACCATATATTTT	once	TRBD1	TRBV19	TRBJ1-3
CASSFGHDTDTQYF	TGCGCCAGCAGCTTCGGACACGACACAGATACGCAGTATTTT	many	-	TRBV5-1	TRBJ2-3
CASSPPKSDEQFF	TGTGCCAGCAGCCCACCGAAATCCGATGAGCAGTTCTTC	many	-	TRBV7-8	TRBJ2-1
CASSQGDYGYTF	TGTGCCAGCAGTCAGGGGGACTATGGCTACACCTTC	many	TRBD1	TRBV6-1	TRBJ1-2
CSAPIAGTRGTGELFF	TGCAGTGCCCCGATAGCGGGAACTCGGGGCACCGGGGAGCTGTTTTTT	many	TRBD2	TRBV20-1	TRBJ2-2
CASSQWGGKLFF	TGTGCCAGCAGCCAGTGGGGTGGAAAACTGTTTTTT	many	-	TRBV6-5	TRBJ1-4
CASSPSGGSSYEQYF	TGTGCCAGCAGCCCTAGCGGGGGATCCTCCTACGAGCAGTACTTC	many	TRBD2	TRBV7-2	TRBJ2-7
CASSLGLAGSEQYF	TGTGCCAGCAGTTTGGGACTAGCGGGATCCGAGCAGTACTTC	many	TRBD2	TRBV12-3/TRBV12-4	TRBJ2-7
CASWTSGSREQYF	TGCGCCAGCTGGACAAGCGGGAGTAGGGAGCAGTACTTC	many	TRBD2	TRBV5-1	TRBJ2-7
CASLGLAGVEQYF	TGTGCCAGCCTGGGACTAGCGGGAGTTGAGCAGTACTTC	many	TRBD2	TRBV10-3	TRBJ2-7
CASTPQGEETQYF	TGTGCCAGCACCCCTCAGGGCGAGGAGACCCAGTACTTC	few	-	TRBV7-9	TRBJ2-5
CASSPSLAGLQETQYF	TGTGCCAGCAGTCCCTCCCTAGCGGGGCTACAAGAGACCCAGTACTTC	many	TRBD2	TRBV12-3/TRBV12-4	TRBJ2-5
CSARRGPINYGYTF	TGCAGTGCTAGACGGGGGCCTATCAACTATGGCTACACCTTC	many	-	TRBV20-1	TRBJ1-2
CSARDQTSLYEQYF	TGCAGTGCTAGGGACCAGACTAGCCTCTACGAGCAGTACTTC	many	TRBD2	TRBV20-1	TRBJ2-7